The present T cell receptor (beta chain) was sequenced within a study of shared clonotypes between healthy human individuals. As for the study in general: The cohort comprised a couple of women and a few men. Their ages spanned 18 to 49 years. Per-donor plates numbered three CD4 naive, three CD4 memory, two CD8 naive and one CD8 memory.

Trimming pared 5 bases from V and 0 bases from J, leaving 11 bases between. Germline CDR1 reads MNHEY; CDR2 reads SVGAGI. This CDR3 is built from 15 residues. TCRdb's table, derived via immunoSEQ multiplex PCR, lists solely in-frame clones and lacks some. The data contain about 600,000 clones, 97% of them seen just once; the ten biggest clones take up approximately 0.057%. A remark on this clone: The antigen is undetermined.

Study-wide findings and caveats: Among donors, sharing of clonotypes was expected to be affected by sequencing depth. Sorted-subset sequencing was shown by rarefaction to be incomplete despite large depth.

The source of this sequence is a woman in her 30s in good health. The sequenced sample was naive CD4+ T cells sorted from blood. The subset denotes: CD45RA+ positively selected. This chain joins TRBV6-5 and TRBJ1-3; TRBD1 is a possible D gene (5 bases). The CDR3 coding sequence is TGTGCCAGCAGTAGGGACCTCCTCTCTGGAAACACCATATATTTT. Translated: CASSRDLLSGNTIYF.